This entry describes one TCR beta chain. Its antigen remains unidentified. These data originate in a study of Ad26.COV2.S vaccination and SARS-CoV-2 variants. As for the study in general: The authors gave Ad26.COV2.S intramuscularly, either once or twice 56 days apart.

Specified treatment: about 20 received Ad26.COV2.S at low or high dose, single or two shots; about 5 received placebo; per-sample allocation not given. Material that was analyzed had been drawn on day 63 after the first vaccine or placebo injection. Study-level results: Placebo recipients trailed vaccine recipients in spike-specific TCR breadth.

The CDR3 length is 13 residues. Trimming left V 4 bases short and J 5 bases short, with 12 bases between. Germline V gives CDR1 LGHDT, CDR2 YNNKEL (reference sequence). TCRdb's table, derived via immunoSEQ multiplex PCR, lists solely in-frame clones and lacks some. The sample contains more than 300,000 clones, 85% of which appear only once. The clonotype comes from a person aged 18-60 years who received the Ad26.COV2.S COVID-19 vaccine or a placebo. The chain carries TRBV3-1 (or the pseudogene TRBV3-2) and TRBJ2-7; D is unresolved. The source was peripheral blood, collected in a trial of Ad26.COV2.S vaccine versus placebo. The CDR3 nucleotides read TGTGCCAGCAGCCCCCCGGGTAGAGACGAGCAGTACTTC. This encodes CASSPPGRDEQYF.